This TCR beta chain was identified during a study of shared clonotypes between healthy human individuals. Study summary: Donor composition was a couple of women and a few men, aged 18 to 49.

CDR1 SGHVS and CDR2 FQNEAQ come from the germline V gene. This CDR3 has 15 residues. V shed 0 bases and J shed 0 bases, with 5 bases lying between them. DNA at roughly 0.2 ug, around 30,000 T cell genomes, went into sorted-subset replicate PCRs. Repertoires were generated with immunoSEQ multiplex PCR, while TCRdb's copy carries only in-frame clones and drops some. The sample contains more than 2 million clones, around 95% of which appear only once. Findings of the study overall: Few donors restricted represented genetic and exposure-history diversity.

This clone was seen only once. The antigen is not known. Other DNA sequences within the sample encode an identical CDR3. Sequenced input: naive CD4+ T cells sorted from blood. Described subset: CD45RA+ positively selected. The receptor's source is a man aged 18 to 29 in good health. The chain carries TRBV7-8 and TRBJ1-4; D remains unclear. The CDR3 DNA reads TGTGCCAGCAGCTTAGCCGGGGCAACTAATGAAAAACTGTTTTTT. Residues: CASSLAGATNEKLFF.